The 18 T cell receptor beta chains below all came from one sample that was sequenced in a study of CD8 T cells in ankylosing spondylitis (dated 2017 in TCRdb). Library creation used 5' RACE. The instrument was an Illumina HiSeq 2500. Through fastp at Q25 and MiXCR, TCRdb rebuilt clones from the public reads, retaining in-frame beta chains. When rows share a CDR3 protein, they turn into one entry using the most common DNA and genes. The sample contains a few hundred thousand distinct CDR3 sequences, 20% to 25% of them found a single time. 3.5% of the sample is held by the ten biggest clonotypes. The sequenced material came from blood, either unsorted or a sorted T cell fraction (not recorded which). These receptors originate from a female donor with ankylosing spondylitis or in good health (not recorded which).

The V and J genes are TRBV4-3 and TRBJ2-3; the match to TRBD2 covers 11 bases. Per germline, CDR1 LGHNA and CDR2 YSLEER. The CDR3 spans 18 residues. Trimming cost V 0 bases and J 6 bases; bases outside gene matches: 11. The CDR3 loop reads CASSQDTPTSGSIDTQYF. In nucleotides, the CDR3 is TGCGCCAGCAGCCAAGACACCCCAACTAGCGGGAGTATCGATACGCAGTATTTT.

The chain uses TRBV28 and TRBJ2-1; perhaps D is TRBD1 or TRBD2 (5 bases each). The CDR3 totals 16 residues. V was cut by 1 base and J by 7 bases, with 17 bases left in between. The V gene's germline CDR1 is MDHEN and CDR2 SYDVKM. The CDR3 reads CASSLYVGPSANEQFF. CDR3 DNA sequence: TGTGCCAGCAGTTTATATGTGGGACCTTCGGCGAATGAGCAGTTCTTC. Filled out from reference TRBV28 and TRBJ2-1, the complete variable domain reads DVKVTQSSRYLVKRTGEKVFLECVQDMDHENMFWYRQDPGLGLRLIYFSYDVKMKEKGDIPEGYSVSREKKERFSLILESASTNQTSMYLCASSLYVGPSANEQFFGPGTRLTVL.

The rearrangement uses TRBV11-2 and TRBJ2-2; D is possibly TRBD1 (6 bases). Trimming cost V 5 bases and J 3 bases, with 13 bases left between them. The V gene's germline CDR1 is SGHAT and CDR2 FQNNGV. The CDR3 loop spans 15 amino acids. The CDR3 loop is CASSLRQVDTGELFF. The CDR3 coding sequence is TGTGCCAGCAGCCTGCGACAGGTGGACACCGGGGAGCTGTTTTTT.

V usage is TRBV10-3 and J usage is TRBJ2-3; D is unclear. Germline CDR1 ENHRY, CDR2 SYGVKD. CDR3 length equals 16 residues. V lost 3 bases, J lost 2 bases, and 15 bases lay in between. The CDR3 is CAISDSGPADTDTQYF. As DNA, the CDR3 is TGTGCCATCAGTGATAGTGGGCCCGCCGACACAGATACGCAGTATTTT.

CDR3 loop: CASSYSPQGYTGELFF. The CDR3 DNA is TGTGCCAGCAGTTACTCTCCACAGGGGTACACCGGGGAGCTGTTTTTT. The chain is built from TRBV6-5 and TRBJ2-2, with 7 bases fitting TRBD1. V was clipped by 0 bases and J by 3 bases; unmatched bases: 4. CDR1 MNHEY and CDR2 SVGAGI come from the germline V gene. CDR3 length: 16 amino acids.

This clonotype was counted only a few times. One junction end disagrees with the germline gene, perhaps due to a read error. The chain joins TRBV7-8 to TRBJ2-7, with TRBD2 identical over 11 bases. This CDR3 has 17 residues. CDR1 is SGHVS, CDR2 FQNEAQ, per germline. The CDR3 DNA is TGTACCAGCAGCTTAGCGCTGATTAGCGGGAGGGTGGCCGAGCAGTACTTC. Its protein product is CTSSLALISGRVAEQYF.

In its sample, this clonotype was seen a few times. This chain joins TRBV5-6 and TRBJ2-3; D unresolved. Trimming stripped 0 bases from V and 8 bases from J, with 10 bases between. From germline, CDR1 is SGHDT and CDR2 YYEEEE. The CDR3 covers 13 residues. In nucleotides, the CDR3 is TGTGCCAGCAGCTTGGTGGTAGTCGGTACGCAGTATTTT. Amino acid sequence: CASSLVVVGTQYF.

This clonotype occurred many times. The chain recombines TRBV13 with TRBJ2-5; tentative D call: TRBD2 (6 bases). The V and J ends lost 6 bases and 5 bases respectively, with 16 bases between them. Germline V gene sequence: CDR1 PRHDT, CDR2 FYEKMQ (reference sequence). The CDR3 spans 14 residues. This CDR3 is CASSSGPSEETQYF. The CDR3 bases are TGTGCCAGCAGTTCAGGACCTAGCGAGGAGACCCAGTACTTC.

The chain employs TRBV9 and TRBJ2-3; no reliable D call. This CDR3 is 15 amino acids long. The ends were cut back, 1 base at V and 2 bases at J, with 11 bases in the middle. Germline loops: CDR1 SGDLS, CDR2 YYNGEE. The CDR3 is CASSVFVAHTDTQYF. The CDR3 DNA sequence: TGTGCCAGCAGCGTATTCGTGGCCCACACAGATACGCAGTATTTT.

The chain carries TRBV20-1 and TRBJ2-5; 7 nucleotides align to TRBD2. Germline V gene sequence: CDR1 DFQATT, CDR2 SNEGSKA (reference sequence). With 0 bases clipped from V and 6 bases from J, the junction kept 10 bases outside the gene matches. CDR3 size: 15 residues. The CDR3 nucleotides are TGCAGTGCTAGAGACGCCGGGGGAGGGTTCAAGACCCAGTACTTC. The encoded protein is CSARDAGGGFKTQYF.

V and J are TRBV30 and TRBJ2-6, with D hard to call. The CDR3 is made up of 17 amino acids. The germline V and J ends were trimmed by 0 bases and 0 bases, with 12 bases remaining between them. The germline V gene encodes CDR1 GTSNPN and CDR2 SVGIG (reference sequence). CDR3 sequence reads: CAWSVSHTTSGANVLTF. The CDR3 region has the DNA TGTGCCTGGAGTGTAAGTCACACGACCTCTGGGGCCAACGTCCTGACTTTC.

The V and J genes are TRBV11-2 and TRBJ2-1; D possibly corresponds to TRBD2 (7 bases). Looked up from germline, CDR1 is SGHAT and CDR2 is FQNNGV. The V end was cut by 3 bases, the J end by 2 bases, with 11 bases between. The CDR3 totals 15 residues. The CDR3, as DNA: TGTGCCAGCAGCTTTATCGGGGGGCCCTACAATGAGCAGTTCTTC. It encodes CASSFIGGPYNEQFF.

The chain couples TRBV11-2 to TRBJ2-7; 9 nucleotides line up with TRBD2. The CDR3 covers 15 residues. CDR1 SGHAT and CDR2 FQNNGV come from the germline V gene. Germline trimming cut 7 bases from V and 1 base from J; bases unmatched to any gene: 8. The CDR3 coding sequence is TGTGCCAGCACGCGGGTGCGGGAGGGTTCCTACGAGCAGTACTTC. Translating gives CASTRVREGSYEQYF. Full variable domain (outside the CDR3, taken from reference TRBV11-2 and TRBJ2-7): EAGVAQSPRYKIIEKRQSVAFWCNPISGHATLYWYQQILGQGPKLLIQFQNNGVVDDSQLPKDRFSAERLKGVDSTLKIQPAKLEDSAVYLCASTRVREGSYEQYFGPGTRLTVT.

The CDR3 region has the DNA TGTGCCAGCAGCGTAGGGGAAGCCTACGAGCAGTACTTC. Translation gives CASSVGEAYEQYF. The chain joins TRBV9 to TRBJ2-7; D unresolved. CDR1 and CDR2 from the germline V gene are SGDLS and YYNGEE. This CDR3 is 13 amino acids long. The ends were cut back, 0 bases at V and 2 bases at J, with 6 bases in the middle.

This clonotype was seen more than once but under ten times. The rearrangement joins TRBV5-1 to TRBJ2-1; 10 bases map to TRBD2. V gave up 2 bases and J gave up 7 bases; unmatched junction bases: 12. The CDR3 is made up of 17 amino acids. CDR1 and CDR2 from the germline V gene are SGHRS and YFSETQ. This CDR3 reads CASSFDRGLAVYNEQFF. In DNA, the CDR3 is TGCGCCAGCAGCTTCGATCGTGGACTAGCGGTATATAATGAGCAGTTCTTC.

V is TRBV5-6 and J is TRBJ2-3, with no clear D. Germline V gives CDR1 SGHDT, CDR2 YYEEEE. The V and J ends lost 1 base and 1 base respectively, with 10 bases between them. This CDR3 contains 15 residues. The CDR3 loop reads CASSLLAGRTDTQYF. CDR3 DNA: TGTGCCAGCAGCTTGTTGGCAGGACGCACAGATACGCAGTATTTT.

V usage is TRBV28 and J usage is TRBJ2-1; TRBD2 agrees at 12 bases. This CDR3 contains 16 residues. Germline V gene lookup returns CDR1 MDHEN and CDR2 SYDVKM. The V gene end was trimmed by 7 bases and the J gene end by 6 bases; junction bases not matched to a gene: 10. The CDR3 nucleotides read TGTGCCAGCAACCAACCTAGCGGGAGGGCCTTCAATGAGCAGTTCTTC. Protein product: CASNQPSGRAFNEQFF.

The table lists this clonotype with a few counts. V and J are TRBV20-1 and TRBJ2-1, with D maybe TRBD2 (6 bases). Germline V gene lookup returns CDR1 DFQATT and CDR2 SNEGSKA (reference sequence). This CDR3 spans 17 amino acids. Trimming took off 2 bases at V and 5 bases at J, with 22 bases between the two ends. CDR3 DNA sequence: TGCAGTGCTAGACATGCCTTTGGCGGGGTGGGAAACAATGAGCAGTTCTTC. It encodes CSARHAFGGVGNNEQFF.